The 5 T cell receptor beta chains reported below all come from one sample, sequenced in a study of CD8+CD57+ T cells in acquired aplastic anemia (dated by TCRdb to the late 2010s). The patients picked for sequencing were ones in whom flow cytometry had shown an expansion of CD8+CD57+ cells. The listed sequencing device is Illumina HiSeq 2000. Profiling of TCR beta VDJ combinations and CDR3 sequences used genomic DNA as the template. TCRdb itself trimmed the public reads at Q25 with fastp, ran MiXCR and retained productive beta chains. All rows with the same CDR3 protein become a single entry with the most common DNA and genes. For this sample there are some 200,000 distinct CDR3 sequences; more than 55% appear just once. In total, the top ten clones hold roughly 53% of the sample. Sequenced: sorted CD4+, CD8+, or CD8+CD57+ T cells (not recorded which) from PBMCs. The receptors shown here come from a human donor with aplastic anemia.

The V gene is TRBV7-9, the J gene TRBJ2-3; 8 bases are shared with TRBD1. The CDR3 is 18 residues long. Germline lookup yields CDR1 SEHNR and CDR2 FQNEAQ (reference sequence). J gave up 2 bases and V 1 base, and 11 bases lay outside the gene matches. The CDR3 here is CASSLEGEQGDLTDTQYF. The CDR3 nucleotides read TGTGCCAGCAGCTTAGAGGGGGAACAGGGGGACCTCACAGATACGCAGTATTTT.

This clonotype was seen at least ten times. The J gene is TRBJ1-1, the V gene TRBV30; weak D call: TRBD1 (5 bases). Trimming took off 5 bases at V and 4 bases at J, with 11 bases between the two ends. This CDR3 comprises 12 residues. The germline CDR1 and CDR2 sequences are GTSNPN and SVGIG (reference sequence). DNA of the CDR3: TGTGCCTGGGGGCCAGGGTTCACTGAAGCTTTCTTT. This sequence encodes CAWGPGFTEAFF.

This clonotype was seen more than once but under ten times. One end of the junction fails to match germline, which may point to a read error. The rearrangement links TRBV14 to TRBJ2-7; D might be TRBD2 (6 bases). The CDR3 is 14 residues long. Germline CDR1 reads SGHDN; CDR2 reads FVKESK. In DNA form, the CDR3 reads TGTGCCAGCAGCCAAGGTGGGGCTAGCGCTCCCTATCACTTC. It translates to CASSQGGASAPYHF.

This chain joins TRBV12-3 or TRBV12-4 and TRBJ1-6; 9 positions match TRBD1. V was clipped by 5 bases and J by 10 bases; unmatched bases: 3. There are 13 residues in the CDR3. CDR3 DNA: TGTGCCAGCAGTCCAGGGACAGGGTCACCCCTCCACTTT. Translation gives CASSPGTGSPLHF.

The CDR3 DNA reads TGTGCCAGTTCGACAGGGGGGGACACTGAAGCTTTCTTT. Its protein is CASSTGGDTEAFF. The V and J genes are TRBV10-3 and TRBJ1-1; 9 bases are shared with TRBD1. V dropped 10 bases and J dropped 3; count of bases not matched to a gene: 6. CDR1 and CDR2 (germline): ENHRY, SYGVKD. The CDR3 runs 13 residues.